The rows below give T cell receptor beta chains drawn from one sample of a study of cytotoxic CD8 clonotypes in ibrutinib-treated CLL. TCRdb keeps only in-frame clones here, not all; method: immunoSEQ multiplex PCR. The sample has 35,000 to 40,000 clones, 70% seen once. This sample comprised PBMCs, obtained at disease progression, from a patient treated with ibrutinib. These receptors were collected from a human donor with chronic lymphocytic leukemia. CDR3s include the opening cysteine and the closing phenylalanine or tryptophan. D genes are given only for firm matches. Clone size is shown for a subset of rows, as once, few, many or a class of expanded clone.

NA	TRBV5-1	NA	TRBJ2-5	CASSGAYRQQETQYF	TGCGCCAGCAGCGGGGCGTACAGGCAGCAAGAGACCCAGTACTTC
TRBD1	TRBV6-5	once	TRBJ1-1	CASSQGATEAFF	TGTGCCAGCAGCCAGGGGGCTACTGAAGCTTTCTTT
NA	TRBV11-2	NA	TRBJ2-6	CASRGAGANVLTF	TGTGCCAGCAGAGGGGCTGGGGCCAACGTCCTGACTTTC
NA	TRBV6-1	NA	TRBJ1-4	CASSGGTVRGEKLFF	TGTGCCAGCAGTGGAGGGACCGTAAGAGGTGAAAAACTGTTTTTT
NA	TRBV28	NA	TRBJ1-4	CASRTDSLNEKLFF	TGTGCCAGCAGGACCGACAGCCTAAATGAAAAACTGTTTTTT
TRBD1	TRBV7-6	once	TRBJ1-2	CASSLRPRPTGEGNYGYTF	TGTGCCAGCAGCTTACGGCCCCGCCCCACAGGGGAAGGGAACTATGGCTACACCTTC
TRBD1	TRBV6-6	NA	TRBJ1-2	CASSPIDRAHGYTF	TGTGCCAGCAGCCCAATCGACAGGGCACATGGCTACACCTTC
NA	TRBV7-8	NA	TRBJ1-3	CASSLGTGRTVTGNTIYF	TGTGCCAGCAGCTTAGGTACCGGGAGAACGGTCACTGGAAACACCATATATTTT
NA	TRBV11-2	NA	TRBJ2-7	CASSPGIVPGEQYF	TGTGCCAGCAGCCCCGGGATCGTCCCGGGGGAGCAGTACTTC
NA	TRBV7-2	NA	TRBJ2-5	CASSWTYQETQYF	TGTGCCAGCAGCTGGACGTACCAAGAGACCCAGTACTTC
TRBD1	TRBV5-1	NA	TRBJ2-7	CASSLADRTHLREQYF	TGCGCCAGCAGCTTGGCGGACAGGACCCATTTACGCGAGCAGTACTTC
TRBD1	TRBV9	NA	TRBJ2-1	CASSVDPDRVSEQFF	TGTGCCAGCAGCGTCGACCCAGACAGGGTTTCGGAGCAGTTCTTC
TRBD1	TRBV5-1	NA	TRBJ1-1	CASGDRGNTEAFF	TGCGCCAGCGGGGACAGGGGGAACACTGAAGCTTTCTTT
NA	TRBV9	once	TRBJ2-1	CASSARRFRDNEQFF	TGTGCCAGCAGCGCCCGGAGGTTTAGGGACAATGAGCAGTTCTTC
NA	TRBV2	NA	TRBJ1-1	CASTTLGRIEAFF	TGTGCCAGCACGACTTTGGGCAGGATTGAAGCTTTCTTT
TRBD1	TRBV5-1	NA	TRBJ2-7	CASSRTGAFSSYEQYF	TGCGCCAGCAGCCGGACAGGTGCTTTTTCCTCCTACGAGCAGTACTTC
TRBD2	TRBV9	NA	TRBJ2-7	CASSVGERGYEQYF	TGTGCCAGCAGCGTAGGCGAGCGGGGGTACGAGCAGTACTTC
NA	TRBV18	NA	TRBJ1-5	CASSPSNGGVQPQHF	TGTGCCAGCTCACCCTCTAATGGGGGGGTTCAGCCCCAGCATTTT
NA	TRBV5-8	NA	TRBJ2-7	CASSLAPGTGNPYEQYF	TGTGCCAGCAGCCTGGCCCCCGGTACAGGGAATCCCTACGAGCAGTACTTC
NA	TRBV14	once	TRBJ2-3	CASSQENRGIDTQYF	TGTGCCAGCAGCCAAGAAAATAGGGGGATCGATACGCAGTATTTT
NA	TRBV5-1	NA	TRBJ2-5	CASSFLARETQYF	TGCGCCAGCAGCTTCCTAGCTCGGGAGACCCAGTACTTC
NA	TRBV5-8	NA	TRBJ1-2	CASSWSGGSYGYTF	TGTGCCAGCAGCTGGTCGGGGGGCTCATATGGCTACACCTTC
NA	TRBV11-3	NA	TRBJ2-1	CASSLGWGGDEQFF	TGTGCCAGCAGCTTAGGCTGGGGTGGAGATGAGCAGTTCTTC
NA	TRBV11-2	NA	TRBJ2-2	CASSPGGEGSSPTGELFF	TGTGCCAGCAGCCCTGGGGGAGAGGGGAGCTCTCCCACCGGGGAGCTGTTTTTT
NA	TRBV7-9	NA	TRBJ2-3	CASSLALGSTQYF	TGTGCCAGCAGCTTAGCCCTAGGATCGACGCAGTATTTT
NA	TRBV5-6	once	TRBJ1-6	CASSGGTGGRNSPLHF	TGTGCCAGCAGCGGTGGAACCGGGGGACGGAATTCACCCCTCCACTTT
TRBD2	TRBV11-1	NA	TRBJ2-5	CASNPGTSGWETQYF	TGTGCCAGCAATCCCGGGACTAGCGGATGGGAGACCCAGTACTTC
NA	TRBV19	once	TRBJ2-1	CASSIDGDSYNEQFF	TGTGCCAGTAGTATTGACGGGGACTCCTACAATGAGCAGTTCTTC
NA	TRBV11-1	NA	TRBJ2-1	CASKDNEQFF	TGTGCCAGTAAAGACAATGAGCAGTTCTTC
NA	TRBV13	NA	TRBJ1-2	CASSLNSEGYTF	TGTGCCAGCAGCCTGAACAGCGAAGGCTACACCTTC
NA	TRBV7-6	NA	TRBJ2-6	CASSLAYEGTGANVLTF	TGTGCCAGCAGCTTAGCCTACGAGGGAACTGGGGCCAACGTCCTGACTTTC
TRBD1	TRBV11-2	NA	TRBJ2-2	CASSATGTSGELFF	TGTGCCAGCAGCGCGACAGGGACCTCCGGGGAGCTGTTTTTT
NA	TRBV27	NA	TRBJ1-3	CASSEGLSSGNTIYF	TGTGCCAGCAGCGAGGGGCTGAGCTCTGGAAACACCATATATTTT
NA	TRBV9	once	TRBJ2-7	CASSETGYSYEQYF	TGTGCCAGCAGTGAGACAGGATACTCCTACGAGCAGTACTTC
TRBD1	TRBV15	NA	TRBJ2-7	CATSRDRDRGVYEQYF	TGTGCCACCAGCAGAGACCGGGACAGGGGAGTTTACGAGCAGTACTTC
NA	TRBV28	NA	TRBJ2-7	CASSFGGGREQYF	TGTGCCAGCAGTTTCGGGGGCGGAAGGGAGCAGTACTTC
NA	TRBV9	NA	TRBJ2-2	CASSVGTGSPGELFF	TGTGCCAGCAGCGTAGGAACAGGGTCTCCCGGGGAGCTGTTTTTT
NA	TRBV9	once	TRBJ2-2	CASAENIGLENTGELFF	TGTGCCAGCGCCGAGAATATAGGACTGGAGAACACCGGGGAGCTGTTTTTT
NA	TRBV19	few	TRBJ2-4	CASSPGMGGIQYF	TGTGCCAGTAGTCCCGGGATGGGTGGCATTCAGTACTTC
NA	TRBV25-1	NA	TRBJ2-1	CASRVYNEQFF	TGTGCCAGCAGAGTCTACAATGAGCAGTTCTTC